This T cell receptor (beta chain) originates from a study of shared clonotypes between healthy human individuals. Study-level information: Samples came from a couple of female and a few male donors aged 18 to 49.

As defined, naive CD8 cells were CD45RO-negative and positively selected for CCR7, with terminally differentiated effector memory CD45RA+ cells excluded. Free of recent acute infections or vaccinations, the donors were healthy HIV-negative adults. The V gene lost 4 bases and the J gene lost 7 bases, with 17 bases spanning the gap. Germline CDR1 is SGHVS and CDR2 is FNYEAQ. The CDR3 runs 14 residues. Libraries were prepared by immunoSEQ multiplex PCR; TCRdb keeps only in-frame clonotypes and omits some of them. This sample has approximately 590,000 clones, with over 95% found just once. General study points: Clonotypes which were not shared had lower generation probabilities than clonotypes that all four donors shared. Donor scarcity curtailed the genetic and exposure-history diversity represented herein.

This clone was seen just once. Its cognate antigen is unknown. The source of this sequence is a woman between 25 and 40 years old in good health. Specimen: naive CD8+ T cells sorted from blood. The chain couples TRBV7-6 to TRBJ2-7; tentatively, D is TRBD1 (7 bases). The CDR3, as DNA: TGTGCCAGCAGCTCCGGGACTCCAGGGGGGGAGCAGTACTTC. Translated: CASSSGTPGGEQYF.